This T cell receptor (beta chain) was recorded in a study of T-cell memory formation after mild COVID-19. The study's findings and limits: SARS-CoV-2 specificity of second-wave clones peaking day 37 was unconfirmed.

TCRdb used MiXCR to reprocess the 5' RACE reads, holding one entry per CDR3 protein. The sample records approximately 100,000 distinct CDR3 sequences, approximately 12% being singletons. V gave up 4 bases and J gave up 7 bases; unmatched junction bases: 5. The CDR3 sequence is 14 residues long. Germline V lookup: CDR1 SGHAT, CDR2 FQNNGV. A word on this clonotype: What it binds is not known.

The genes are TRBV11-2 and TRBJ2-1, with 9 positions matching TRBD1. Sequenced material: PBMCs or a T cell subset sorted from them (not recorded which). The source is a young man who had mild COVID-19 (a few samples of this study predate the infection). Cell type and time point are not known. The CDR3 loop is CASSSGQGGNEQFF. For the CDR3, the DNA is TGTGCCAGCAGCTCGGGACAGGGAGGGAATGAGCAGTTCTTC.